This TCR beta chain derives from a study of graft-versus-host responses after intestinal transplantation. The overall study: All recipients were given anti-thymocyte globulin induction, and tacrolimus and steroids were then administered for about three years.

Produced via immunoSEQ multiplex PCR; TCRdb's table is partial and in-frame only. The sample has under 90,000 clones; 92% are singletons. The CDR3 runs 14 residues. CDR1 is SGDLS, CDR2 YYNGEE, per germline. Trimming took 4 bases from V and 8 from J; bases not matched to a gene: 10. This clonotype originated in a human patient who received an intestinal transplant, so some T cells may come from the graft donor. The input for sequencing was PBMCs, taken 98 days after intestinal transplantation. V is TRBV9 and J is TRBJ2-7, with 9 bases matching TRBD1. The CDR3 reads CASSTPGQGDKQYF. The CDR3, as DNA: TGTGCCAGCAGCACGCCGGGACAGGGAGATAAGCAGTACTTC.